The clone carrying this T cell receptor (beta chain) turned up a few times. Time point of the sample: newly diagnosed GD, antithyroid drugs for less than 3 months. The TCR library used RNA extracted from PBMCs. Construction of TCR beta libraries relied on iRepertoire HTBI primers and on Arm-PCR targeting CDR3 regions. Via MiXCR, TCRdb re-called the multiplex PCR reads, giving one row per CDR3 protein. The sample lists approximately 390,000 distinct CDR3 sequences; 15% to 20% were seen once. These data come from a study of regulatory T cells in long-lasting Graves disease. Germline V CDR1 and CDR2: SEHNR, FQNEAQ (reference sequence). V was cut by 3 bases and J by 7 bases, with 25 bases left in between. The CDR3 is 19 amino acids. These same data were also listed under a study on T cells in Graves' hyperthyroidism and ophthalmopathy.

The sequencing here drew on peripheral blood mononuclear cells (PBMCs), taken at new diagnosis, from a patient treated with antithyroid drugs. This TCR was recovered from a young woman with Graves disease. The chain has TRBV7-9 and TRBJ1-6; TRBD1 is a possible D gene (5 bases). The CDR3 reads CASSFPIGAADMGNSPLHF. DNA for the CDR3: TGTGCCAGCAGCTTCCCAATCGGGGCAGCAGATATGGGGAATTCACCCCTCCACTTT.